This T cell receptor beta chain was profiled in a study of blood T cell repertoires in COVID-19. Trimming removed 7 bases at V and 3 bases at J, with 19 bases between. This CDR3 has 15 residues. Germline CDR1 SEHNR, CDR2 FQNEAQ (reference sequence). The table came from immunoSEQ multiplex PCR; TCRdb's copy has only in-frame clones and leaves some out. The data contain about 320,000 clones, approximately 81% of them singletons. The receptor's source is a woman under 40 who had been exposed to COVID-19. Sequenced: PBMCs or T cells enriched from blood (not recorded which). The genes are TRBV7-9 and TRBJ2-7; unclear D gene. Here the CDR3 reads CASNASPGFLYEQYF. The CDR3 DNA reads as TGTGCCAGCAACGCGTCCCCCGGGTTTCTCTACGAGCAGTACTTC. The whole variable domain, filled in from reference TRBV7-9 and TRBJ2-7, reads DTGVSQNPRHKITKRGQNVTFRCDPISEHNRLYWYRQTLGQGPEFLTYFQNEAQLEKSRLLSDRFSAERPKGSFSTLEIQRTEQGDSAMYLCASNASPGFLYEQYFGPGTRLTVT.